Following are 16 T cell receptor beta chains from one sample sequenced in a study of shared clonotypes between healthy human individuals. Generated by immunoSEQ multiplex PCR, the TCRdb table keeps only in-frame clones and is missing some. The data contain about 2.4 million clones, approximately 94% of them singletons. What was sequenced was naive CD4+ T cells from PBMCs. As for subset: CD45RA+ positively selected. The source is a young man in good health. Some clones in this sample may be carry-over from other donors' samples.

The CDR3 DNA follows: TGTGCCAGCAGTACGGGGGGCCGGGAGCTGTTTTTT. Its protein is CASSTGGRELFF. This chain uses TRBV28 with TRBJ2-2, with a possible D match to TRBD2 (7 bases). V was shortened by 5 bases and J by 9 bases, with 10 bases between the two germline ends. CDR3 length equals 12 residues. From germline, CDR1 is MDHEN and CDR2 SYDVKM.

Of note for this clone: A read error is possible here, since a much larger clone lies one base away. This chain uses TRBV13 with TRBJ1-1; D perhaps matches TRBD1 (5 bases). The CDR3 covers 13 residues. Germline-derived CDR1 and CDR2 are PRHDT and FYEKMQ (reference sequence). V was clipped by 2 bases and J by 2 bases, with 6 bases between them. The CDR3 coding sequence is TGTGCCAGCAGCTTACAGGGAAACACTGAAGCTTTCTTT. It is translated as CASSLQGNTEAFF.

The chain uses TRBV7-9 and TRBJ1-2; D is unresolved. Trimming cost V 5 bases and J 5 bases, with 24 bases left between them. Germline lookup yields CDR1 SEHNR and CDR2 FQNEAQ (reference sequence). The CDR3 is 17 amino acids. CDR3 region: CASSAGWVGREAYGYTF. The DNA of the CDR3 is TGTGCCAGCAGCGCCGGTTGGGTTGGACGGGAGGCATATGGCTACACCTTC.

This chain connects TRBV18 to TRBJ1-2, with D perhaps matching TRBD1 (5 bases). The CDR3 is 15 amino acids. Trimming took off 4 bases at V and 2 bases at J, with 14 bases between the two ends. Germline CDR1 reads KGHSH; CDR2 reads LQKENI. The CDR3 sequence: CASSLQTAVNYGYTF. In DNA, the CDR3 is TGTGCCAGCTCACTACAGACAGCTGTCAACTATGGCTACACCTTC. Based on the CDR3 plus reference TRBV18 and TRBJ1-2, the full variable domain is NAGVMQNPRHLVRRRGQEARLRCSPMKGHSHVYWYRQLPEEGLKFMVYLQKENIIDESGMPKERFSAEFPKEGPSILRIQQVVRGDSAAYFCASSLQTAVNYGYTFGSGTRLTVV.

Regarding this clone: This CDR3 is also generated by other DNA sequences in the sample. The CDR3 nucleotides read TGTGCCAGCAGCTCGGGGCCCTACAATGAGCAGTTCTTC. Its protein is CASSSGPYNEQFF. This chain uses TRBV11-3 with TRBJ2-1; possibly TRBD1 or TRBD2 for D (5 bases each). Trimming stripped 4 bases from V and 2 bases from J, with 6 bases between. The CDR3 is 13 residues long. Germline V gives CDR1 SGHNT, CDR2 YENEEA.

V and J are TRBV6-1 and TRBJ2-5; 8 positions agree with TRBD1. The CDR3 covers 14 residues. After removal of 4 bases from V and 2 bases from J, the junction contained 3 bases not matched to a gene. Germline V gene data show CDR1 as MNHNS and CDR2 as SASEGT. The CDR3, as DNA: TGTGCCAGCAGTGGGACAGGGTGGCAAGAGACCCAGTACTTC. Its protein product is CASSGTGWQETQYF.

The J gene is TRBJ2-3, the V gene TRBV7-7; 15 nucleotides match TRBD2. V gave up 5 bases and J gave up 4 bases; unmatched junction bases: 4. Germline loops: CDR1 SSHAT, CDR2 FNYEAQ (reference sequence). The CDR3 extends over 16 amino acids. CDR3 in DNA: TGTGCCAGCAGCCAGGGACTAGCGGGAGGTGCAGATACGCAGTATTTT. The encoded protein is CASSQGLAGGADTQYF.

Details on this clone: The sample has other DNA sequences that encode this CDR3 too. The chain uses TRBV9 and TRBJ2-1, with TRBD2 matching 9 bases. Trimming removed 3 bases from V and 3 bases from J; junction bases left unmatched: 4. This CDR3 has 15 residues. Germline assignment: CDR1 SGDLS and CDR2 YYNGEE. CDR3 amino acids: CASSATSGLYNEQFF. CDR3 nucleotides: TGTGCCAGCAGCGCCACTAGCGGGCTCTACAATGAGCAGTTCTTC.

This rearrangement joins TRBV9 to TRBJ1-2, with D tentatively TRBD1 (5 bases). Germline values: CDR1 SGDLS, CDR2 YYNGEE. V was pared by 0 bases and J by 0 bases, with 12 bases between. The CDR3 is 16 residues long. CDR3 region: CASSVASQGANYGYTF. The CDR3 DNA follows: TGTGCCAGCAGCGTAGCTTCCCAGGGCGCTAACTATGGCTACACCTTC.

This chain links TRBV7-8 with TRBJ2-7; D is ambiguous. The length of the CDR3 is 19 residues. CDR1 and CDR2 from the germline V gene are SGHVS and FQNEAQ. Trimming removed 3 bases at V and 7 bases at J, with 31 bases between. The DNA of the CDR3 is TGTGCCAGCAGCTTTCGAATTCGAATTGTTAAGACCTTACGTGAGGAGCAGTACTTC. Translating it yields CASSFRIRIVKTLREEQYF.

This chain links TRBV6-6 with TRBJ2-3; the D gene is possibly TRBD1 (6 bases). Germline V gives CDR1 MNHNY, CDR2 SVGAGI (reference sequence). Between the trimmed V and J ends, which lost 5 bases and 5 bases, there was a span of 11 bases. The CDR3 is 13 amino acids. CDR3 DNA sequence: TGTGCCAGCAGTGCCGCAGGGGTAGATACGCAGTATTTT. It is translated as CASSAAGVDTQYF.

The chain combines TRBV2 with TRBJ2-1; tentatively, D is TRBD2 (6 bases). The CDR3 consists of 14 residues. V lost 5 bases to trimming and J lost 8 bases, with 16 bases between them. Germline values: CDR1 SNHLY, CDR2 FYNNEI. This CDR3 reads CASSLAPLLDEQFF. The DNA of the CDR3 is TGTGCCAGCAGTCTAGCGCCCCTTTTGGATGAGCAGTTCTTC.

This sequence joins TRBV27 and TRBJ2-6; 11 bases fit TRBD1. The CDR3 is made up of 17 amino acids. Germline CDR1 is MNHEY and CDR2 is SMNVEV (reference sequence). The V gene end was trimmed by 6 bases and the J gene end by 0 bases; junction bases not matched to a gene: 4. The CDR3 DNA reads TGTGCCAGCAGCCCAGGGACAGGGGGCTCTGGGGCCAACGTCCTGACTTTC. Its protein is CASSPGTGGSGANVLTF.

This clone was seen only once. The chain uses TRBV30 and TRBJ2-3, with D perhaps being TRBD1 or TRBD2 (5 bases each). This CDR3 has 16 residues. V was trimmed by 4 bases and J by 6 bases, leaving 23 bases between them. Germline V lookup: CDR1 GTSNPN, CDR2 SVGIG (reference sequence). CDR3 residues: CAWKGHGALLADTQYF. DNA for the CDR3: TGTGCCTGGAAAGGACACGGGGCTCTCCTGGCGGATACGCAGTATTTT.

The chain combines TRBV19 with TRBJ2-1, with D perhaps TRBD2 (5 bases). The CDR3 has 14 residues. V lost 3 bases to trimming and J lost 0 bases, with 6 bases between them. Germline CDR1 is LNHDA and CDR2 is SQIVND (reference sequence). CDR3 residues: CASSMRASYNEQFF. The CDR3 nucleotides are TGTGCCAGTAGTATGCGGGCCTCCTACAATGAGCAGTTCTTC.

This clone was picked up one time. This chain links TRBV7-2 with TRBJ2-5; D not certain. Germline CDR1 and CDR2: SGHTA and FQGNSA. Deletions cut 2 bases from V and 7 bases from J, with 17 bases between. The length of the CDR3 is 15 residues. CDR3 coding DNA: TGTGCCAGCAGCTTAACCGATTTGCGCGGCTCGACCCAGTACTTC. The encoded protein is CASSLTDLRGSTQYF.